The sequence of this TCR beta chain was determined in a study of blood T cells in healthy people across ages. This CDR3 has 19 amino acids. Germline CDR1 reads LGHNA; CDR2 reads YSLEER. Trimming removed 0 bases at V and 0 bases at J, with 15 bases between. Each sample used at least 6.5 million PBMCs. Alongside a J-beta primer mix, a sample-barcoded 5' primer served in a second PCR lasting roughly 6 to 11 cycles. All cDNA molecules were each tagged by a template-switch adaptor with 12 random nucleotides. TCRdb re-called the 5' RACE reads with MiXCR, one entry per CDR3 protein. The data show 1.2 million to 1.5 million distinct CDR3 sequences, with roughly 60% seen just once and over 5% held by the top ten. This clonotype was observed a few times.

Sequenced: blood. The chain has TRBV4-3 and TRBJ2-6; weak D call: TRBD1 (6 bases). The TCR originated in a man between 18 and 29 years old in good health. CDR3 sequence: CASSQESDRLSSGANVLTF. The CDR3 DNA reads TGCGCCAGCAGCCAAGAATCCGACAGGCTCAGCTCTGGGGCCAACGTCCTGACTTTC.